This paragraph reports one T cell receptor (beta chain). The data were produced by immunoSEQ multiplex PCR, yet TCRdb's version contains in-frame clones alone and is incomplete. The sample consists of about 53,000 clones, approximately 90% of them appearing once. This sample was included in a study of cytomegalovirus exposure and HLA in healthy donors. This CDR3 is 15 amino acids long. V lost 4 bases and J 4 bases, leaving 15 bases between the germline ends. Germline CDR1 SGDLS, CDR2 YYNGEE. The chain joins TRBV9 to TRBJ1-5; tentatively, D is TRBD1 (5 bases). The clonotype originates from a man aged 18 to 29 in good health and CMV-seronegative. Sample: PBMCs. CDR3: CASSPRGGANQPQHF. Written as DNA, the CDR3 is TGTGCCAGCAGCCCACGGGGAGGGGCAAATCAGCCCCAGCATTTT.